This T cell receptor beta chain was found in a study of CD8 T cells in Susac syndrome. Findings and limits, study-wide: The TCR sequencing and HLA analysis in the study involved a relatively small number of individuals, as the study acknowledged.

The authors carried out high-throughput sequencing of TCR beta. They applied it to CD8+ and CD4+ T cells obtained from blood. Notes on this clonotype: The antigen is not known.

RNA was extracted with the RNeasy kit, and a quantity of roughly 0.45 to 1 ug was reverse transcribed using random hexamers. TCRdb recomputed calls from the immunoSEQ multiplex PCR reads with MiXCR, one row per CDR3 protein. Of tens of thousands of distinct CDR3 sequences in the sample, roughly 93% were seen once. Germline V lookup: CDR1 SEHNR, CDR2 FQNEAQ (reference sequence). The V end lost 5 bases, the J end lost 5 bases, and 21 bases lay between the germline ends. The CDR3 contains 16 residues. J is TRBJ1-1 and V is TRBV7-9; D gene uncertain. Source material: CD4+ T cells from PBMCs. The sequence was collected from a human donor with Susac syndrome. CDR3 sequence reads: CASSEPLQGRGTEAFF. Here the CDR3 DNA reads TGTGCCAGCAGCGAGCCTCTGCAAGGACGAGGGACTGAAGCTTTCTTT.